A single sample is the source of the 10 T cell receptor beta chains below, sequenced in a study of T cells in Graves' hyperthyroidism and ophthalmopathy. Researchers took RNA transcripts and amplified the TCR beta CDR3 regions from them. The TCR CDR3 was amplified in a first-round RT-PCR using the HTBI primer set. Each CDR3 protein is one row after TCRdb ran MiXCR on the multiplex PCR reads. The sample gives 300,000 or so distinct CDR3 sequences, roughly 20% of which show up once; approximately 49% is in the top ten. The sequenced sample consisted of blood. These receptors were taken from a woman between 50 and 59 years old with Graves' hyperthyroidism.

This clonotype was detected a few times. One end of the junction varies from germline; a read error may be responsible. The rearrangement joins TRBV5-1 to TRBJ2-1, with 8 nucleotides matching TRBD2. CDR1 is SGHRS, CDR2 YFSETQ, per germline. The CDR3 runs to 15 residues. The DNA of the CDR3 is TGCGCCAGCAGGTTGGGACTAGAGTCCTACAATGAGCAGTTCTTC. Amino acid sequence: CASRLGLESYNEQFF.

This sequence joins TRBV5-1 and TRBJ1-2; possible D gene TRBD1, 5 bases. Trimming removed 3 bases from V and 8 bases from J, with 14 bases in between. The CDR3 consists of 13 residues. Per germline, CDR1 SGHRS and CDR2 YFSETQ. The CDR3 sequence is CASSSSPGSGYTF. The CDR3 coding sequence is TGCGCCAGCAGCTCATCTCCAGGGAGCGGCTACACCTTC.

The rearrangement uses TRBV10-3 and TRBJ2-3, with a weak D call TRBD2 (6 bases). The CDR3 covers 13 residues. Trimming stripped 3 bases from V and 4 bases from J, with 8 bases between. From germline, CDR1 is ENHRY and CDR2 SYGVKD. DNA for the CDR3: TGTGCCATCAGTGACGGGGGTCCAGATACGCAGTATTTT. Translated, it gives CAISDGGPDTQYF.

The sample holds many counts of this clonotype. V and J are TRBV20-1 and TRBJ2-3; TRBD2 matches 11 bases. The CDR3 consists of 14 residues. Germline CDR1 DFQATT, CDR2 SNEGSKA (reference sequence). The junction had 5 bases not matched to a gene; V was cut back by 3 bases and J by 6 bases. The CDR3 coding sequence is TGCAGTGCTAGTAGCGGGGGGGCCATGGATACGCAGTATTTT. Protein: CSASSGGAMDTQYF.

Here the CDR3 DNA reads TGTGCCAGCAGTTTAAGTCGCTCCTACAATGAGCAGTTCTTC. Translated: CASSLSRSYNEQFF. The gene calls are TRBV27 and TRBJ2-1; D uncertain. The germline V gene has CDR1 MNHEY and CDR2 SMNVEV (reference sequence). V lost 2 bases and J 0 bases, leaving 5 bases between the germline ends. The CDR3 loop spans 14 amino acids.

The rearrangement joins TRBV28 to TRBJ2-2; D gene unclear. The germline CDR1 and CDR2 sequences are MDHEN and SYDVKM. The germline V and J ends were trimmed by 5 bases and 9 bases, with 16 bases remaining between them. This CDR3 comprises 14 residues. CDR3: CASSRAGSSRELFF. CDR3 in DNA: TGTGCCAGCAGTAGAGCCGGGTCCTCCAGGGAGCTGTTTTTT.

This clonotype was counted only a few times. The genes are TRBV7-3 and TRBJ2-5, with D tentatively TRBD2 (6 bases). Germline assignment: CDR1 SGHTA and CDR2 FQGTGA. CDR3 length: 14 residues. Trimming left V 5 bases short and J 7 bases short, with 17 bases between. CDR3 amino acids: CASSPQTSPGTQYF. The CDR3 region has the DNA TGTGCCAGCAGCCCACAAACTAGCCCCGGGACCCAGTACTTC.

The chain recombines TRBV29-1 with TRBJ1-1, with 7 bases identical to TRBD1. Germline-derived CDR1 and CDR2 are SQVTM and ANQGSEA. J gave up 4 bases and V 3 bases, and 5 bases lay outside the gene matches. The CDR3 spans 13 residues. The DNA of the CDR3 is TGCAGCGTTGACCCCCCAGGGGGCACTGAAGCTTTCTTT. This sequence encodes CSVDPPGGTEAFF.

This chain uses TRBV6-2 or TRBV6-3 with TRBJ2-3; 9 bases are shared with TRBD2. The V and J ends lost 5 bases and 2 bases, in that order; junction bases with no gene match: 8. The CDR3 is 16 residues long. Germline values: CDR1 MNHEY, CDR2 SVGEGT. The CDR3 is CASSDGGGGATDTQYF. For the CDR3, the DNA is TGTGCCAGCAGTGACGGTGGCGGGGGGGCCACAGATACGCAGTATTTT.

This clonotype was seen repeatedly, ten times or more. The chain employs TRBV28 and TRBJ1-5; D not resolved. This CDR3 contains 12 residues. The V and J ends lost 10 bases and 5 bases respectively, with 12 bases between them. From germline, CDR1 is MDHEN and CDR2 SYDVKM. CDR3 protein: CATNREDQPQHF. The CDR3 DNA is TGTGCCACCAACAGAGAAGATCAGCCCCAGCATTTT.